A selection of T cell receptor beta chains follows, all from one sample in a study of PD-L1 blockade in urothelial cancer. Generated by immunoSEQ multiplex PCR, the TCRdb table keeps only in-frame clones and is missing some. The data contain tens of thousands of clones, 84% of them seen just once; the ten biggest clones take up 15% to 18%. The sample here was PBMCs, taken around atezolizumab (anti-PD-L1) treatment. The origin of the receptors is a man aged 55 to 70 with urothelial cancer. Both conserved end residues are trimmed from each CDR3.

V gene	J gene	CDR3 protein
TRBV7-6	TRBJ2-7	ASSLQGLSEQY
TRBV11-2	TRBJ1-5	ASSLGRGRGNQPQH
TRBV7-3	TRBJ2-6	ASSFSSGANVLT
TRBV4-3	TRBJ2-7	ASSQESGGRAREQY
TRBV18	TRBJ2-3	ASSPGRGPDTQY
TRBV4-3	TRBJ2-3	ASSQDARDTQY
TRBV7-9	TRBJ2-1	ASSLARIAGLINEQF
TRBV2	TRBJ2-4	ASSAGRSRDIQY
TRBV15	TRBJ2-3	ATSSGTKLSTDTQY
TRBV7-2	TRBJ2-7	ASSLARGPYEQY
TRBV7-8	TRBJ1-5	ASSWQEGGLPQPQH
TRBV27	TRBJ2-1	ASSKRETWDEQF